This T cell receptor (beta chain) was sequenced in a study of OX40 agonist ivuxolimab in advanced cancers. Study context: Partial responses were observed in three patients, of whom one had hepatocellular carcinoma and two had cutaneous melanoma.

Data came from immunoSEQ multiplex PCR; TCRdb stores just in-frame clones and leaves some out. The sample has around 58,000 clones; approximately 83% are singletons. Only a few counts were recorded for this clone. CDR1 is MNHEY and CDR2 is SMNVEV in the germline V gene (reference sequence). This CDR3 has 13 residues. Trimming stripped 2 bases from V and 4 bases from J, with 8 bases between. The V gene is TRBV27, the J gene TRBJ1-1; D unclear. The starting material was CD4+ or CD8+ T cells sorted from blood, obtained in a trial of the OX40 agonist ivuxolimab. The receptor was derived from an adult with an advanced solid tumor such as melanoma, head and neck, liver or kidney cancer. The CDR3, as DNA: TGTGCCAGCAGTTTACGTCTTGGCACTGAAGCTTTCTTT. This codes for CASSLRLGTEAFF.